This T cell receptor beta chain comes out of a study of glioma-infiltrating T cells. The study's findings and limits: Gliomas, especially low-grade, showed above-expected tissue-blood divergence; non-neoplastic patients showed below.

CDR3 length equals 15 residues. Trimming left V 5 bases short and J 1 base short, with 14 bases between. CDR1 and CDR2 (germline): SGHTA, FQGNSA. The iRepertoire nested amplicon-rescue multiplex PCR amplified TCR alpha and beta CDR3s from RNA. TCRdb re-analysed the multiplex PCR reads in MiXCR, keeping a single row per CDR3 protein. There are about 140,000 distinct CDR3 sequences in the sample; approximately 39% occur only once, and around a fifth lies in the top ten. As to this clonotype: Antigen specificity is unknown.

The source of this sequence is a human donor with low-grade glioma or glioblastoma, undergoing nonglioma brain surgery, or in good health (not recorded which). The gene calls are TRBV7-2 and TRBJ2-5; TRBD1 might be the D (6 bases). Sequencing input: glioma tissue, nonneoplastic brain tissue, or PBMCs (not recorded which). The CDR3 region has the DNA TGTGCCAGCAGCACAGCCACAGGGACCCAAGAGACCCAGTACTTC. This codes for CASSTATGTQETQYF. The entire variable domain, with the rest obtained from reference TRBV7-2 and TRBJ2-5, is as follows: GAGVSQSPSNKVTEKGKDVELRCDPISGHTALYWYRQSLGQGLEFLIYFQGNSAPDKSGLPSDRFSAERTGGSVSTLTIQRTQQEDSAVYLCASSTATGTQETQYFGPGTRLLVL.